This T cell receptor (beta chain) comes out of a study of blood T cell repertoires in COVID-19. About the study: T cells, B-cell-depleted T cells, or PBMCs provided the cDNA or gDNA that served as material.

The Seattle site enrolled patients during active infection and followed them longitudinally. As handled by the study authors: From reference gene primer amplification, estimates of nucleated cell counts were derived. Only in-frame clones appear in the TCRdb table, and some are missing; sequencing was by immunoSEQ multiplex PCR. V and J calls plus clone size are reproduced from that table; the DNA served to infer D and trimming. Of about 70,000 clones in the sample, roughly 80% were seen once. In germline, CDR1 is KGHDR, CDR2 SFDVKD. Trimming shortened V by 8 bases and J by 1 base, and 12 bases separated the two germline ends. The CDR3 contains 14 residues.

The V call is TRBV24-1, the J call TRBJ2-3; D call uncertain. This TCR was recovered from a young man with COVID-19, enrolled during active disease. The sample consisted of peripheral blood. The CDR3 sequence: CATTSVERTDTQYF. CDR3 nucleotide sequence: TGTGCCACCACTTCAGTGGAGCGCACAGATACGCAGTATTTT.